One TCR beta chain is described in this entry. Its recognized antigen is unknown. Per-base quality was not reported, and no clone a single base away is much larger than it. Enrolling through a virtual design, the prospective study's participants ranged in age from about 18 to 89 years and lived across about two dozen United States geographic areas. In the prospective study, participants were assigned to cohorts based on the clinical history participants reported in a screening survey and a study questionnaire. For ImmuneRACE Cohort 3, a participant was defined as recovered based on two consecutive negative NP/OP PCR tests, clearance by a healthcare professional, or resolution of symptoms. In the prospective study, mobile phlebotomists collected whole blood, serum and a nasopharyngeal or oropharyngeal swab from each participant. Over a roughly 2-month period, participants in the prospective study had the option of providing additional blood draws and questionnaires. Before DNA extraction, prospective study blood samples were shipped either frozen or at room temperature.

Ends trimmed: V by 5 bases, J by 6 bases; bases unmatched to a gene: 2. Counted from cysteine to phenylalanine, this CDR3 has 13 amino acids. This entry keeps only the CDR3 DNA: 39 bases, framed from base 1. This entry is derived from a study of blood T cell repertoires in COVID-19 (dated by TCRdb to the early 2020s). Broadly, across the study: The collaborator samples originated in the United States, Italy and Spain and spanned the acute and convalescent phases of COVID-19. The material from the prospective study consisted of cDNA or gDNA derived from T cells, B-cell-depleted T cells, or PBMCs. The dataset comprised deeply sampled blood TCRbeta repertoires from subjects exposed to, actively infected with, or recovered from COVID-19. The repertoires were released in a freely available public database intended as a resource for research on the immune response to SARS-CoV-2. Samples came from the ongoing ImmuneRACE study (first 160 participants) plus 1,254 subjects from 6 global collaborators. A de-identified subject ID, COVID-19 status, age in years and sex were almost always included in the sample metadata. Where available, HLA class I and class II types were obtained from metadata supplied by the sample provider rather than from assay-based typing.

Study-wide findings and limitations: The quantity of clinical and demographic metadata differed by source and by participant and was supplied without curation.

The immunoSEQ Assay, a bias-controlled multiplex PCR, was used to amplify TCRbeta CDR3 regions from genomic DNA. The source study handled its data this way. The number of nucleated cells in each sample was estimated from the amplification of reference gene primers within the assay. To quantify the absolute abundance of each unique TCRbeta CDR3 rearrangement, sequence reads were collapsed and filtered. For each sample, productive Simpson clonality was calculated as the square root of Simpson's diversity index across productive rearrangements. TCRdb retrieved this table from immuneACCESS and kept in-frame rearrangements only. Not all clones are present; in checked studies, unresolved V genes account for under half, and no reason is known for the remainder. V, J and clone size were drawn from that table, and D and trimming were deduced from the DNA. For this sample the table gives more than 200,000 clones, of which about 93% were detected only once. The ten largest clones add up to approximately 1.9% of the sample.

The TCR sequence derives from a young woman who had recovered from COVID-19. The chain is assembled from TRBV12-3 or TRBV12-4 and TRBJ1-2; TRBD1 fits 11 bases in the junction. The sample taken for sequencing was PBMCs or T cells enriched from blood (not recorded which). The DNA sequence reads TGTGCCAGCAGTAAGGGACAGGGGGATGGCTACACCTTC. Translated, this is CASSKGQGDGYTF.